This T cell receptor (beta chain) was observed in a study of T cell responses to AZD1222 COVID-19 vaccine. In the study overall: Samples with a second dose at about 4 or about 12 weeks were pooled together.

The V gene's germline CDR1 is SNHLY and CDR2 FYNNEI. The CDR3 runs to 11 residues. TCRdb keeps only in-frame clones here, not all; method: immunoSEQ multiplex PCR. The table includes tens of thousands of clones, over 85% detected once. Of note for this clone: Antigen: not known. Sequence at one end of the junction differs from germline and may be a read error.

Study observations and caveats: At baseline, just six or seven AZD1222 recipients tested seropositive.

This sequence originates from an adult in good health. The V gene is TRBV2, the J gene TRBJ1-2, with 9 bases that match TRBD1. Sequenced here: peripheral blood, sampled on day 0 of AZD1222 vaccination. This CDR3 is CASNDPGQGPF. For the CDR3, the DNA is TGTGCCAGCAATGATCCGGGACAGGGCCCCTTC.